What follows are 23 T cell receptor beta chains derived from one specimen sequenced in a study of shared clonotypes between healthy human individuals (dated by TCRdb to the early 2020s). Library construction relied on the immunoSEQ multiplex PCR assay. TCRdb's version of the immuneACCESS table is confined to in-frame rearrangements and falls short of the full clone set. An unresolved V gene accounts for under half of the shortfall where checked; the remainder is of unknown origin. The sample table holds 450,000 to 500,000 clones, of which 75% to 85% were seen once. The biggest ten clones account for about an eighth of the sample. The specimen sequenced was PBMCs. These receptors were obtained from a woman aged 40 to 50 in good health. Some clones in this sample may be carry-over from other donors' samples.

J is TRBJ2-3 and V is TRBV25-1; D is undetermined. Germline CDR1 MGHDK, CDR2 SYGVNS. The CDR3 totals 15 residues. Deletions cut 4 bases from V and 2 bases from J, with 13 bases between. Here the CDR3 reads CASSGLPLYTDTQYF. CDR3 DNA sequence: TGTGCCAGCAGTGGCCTCCCTCTATACACAGATACGCAGTATTTT.

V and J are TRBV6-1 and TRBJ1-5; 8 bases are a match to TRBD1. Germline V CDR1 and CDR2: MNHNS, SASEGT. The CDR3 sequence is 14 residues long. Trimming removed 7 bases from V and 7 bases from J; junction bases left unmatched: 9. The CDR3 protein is CASTAQGARQPQHF. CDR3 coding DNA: TGTGCCAGCACCGCTCAGGGGGCACGGCAGCCCCAGCATTTT.

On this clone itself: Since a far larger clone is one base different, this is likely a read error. The CDR3 nucleotides read TGCGCCAGCAGCCAAGAGACAGGGAAGGAAGAAAAACTGTTTTTT. It codes for CASSQETGKEEKLFF. The chain has TRBV4-3 and TRBJ1-4; 7 bases match TRBD1. There are 15 residues in the CDR3. Looked up from germline, CDR1 is LGHNA and CDR2 is YSLEER. With V trimmed by 0 bases and J by 8 bases, 6 bases remained unmatched.

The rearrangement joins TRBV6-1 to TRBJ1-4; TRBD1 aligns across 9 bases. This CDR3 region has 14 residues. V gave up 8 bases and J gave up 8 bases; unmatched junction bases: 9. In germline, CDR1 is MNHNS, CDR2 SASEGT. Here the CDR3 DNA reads TGTGCCAGCGCCGGGACAGGGCTTTGGGAAAAACTGTTTTTT. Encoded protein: CASAGTGLWEKLFF.

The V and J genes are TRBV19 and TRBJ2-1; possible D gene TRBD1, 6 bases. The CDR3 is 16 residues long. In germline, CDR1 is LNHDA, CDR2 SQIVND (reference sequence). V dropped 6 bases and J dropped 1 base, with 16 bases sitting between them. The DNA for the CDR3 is TGTGCCAGTAGACCAAAGGGCAGGGGATCCTACAATGAGCAGTTCTTC. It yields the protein CASRPKGRGSYNEQFF.

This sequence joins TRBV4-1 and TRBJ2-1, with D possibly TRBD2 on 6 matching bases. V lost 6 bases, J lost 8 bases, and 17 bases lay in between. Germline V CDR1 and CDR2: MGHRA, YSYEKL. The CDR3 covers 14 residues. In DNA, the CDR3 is TGCGCCAGCAGGCATTACACTAGCTCCCATGAGCAGTTCTTC. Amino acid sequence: CASRHYTSSHEQFF.

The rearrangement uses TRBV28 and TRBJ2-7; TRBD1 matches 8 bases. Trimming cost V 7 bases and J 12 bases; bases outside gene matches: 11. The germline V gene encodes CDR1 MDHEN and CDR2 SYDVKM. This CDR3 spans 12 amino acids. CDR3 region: CASTLRGQGAYF. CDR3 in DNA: TGTGCCAGCACCCTGAGGGGGCAGGGGGCGTACTTC.

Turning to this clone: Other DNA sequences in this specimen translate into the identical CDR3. CDR3 sequence (DNA): TGTGCCAGCAGCGTATCTAGCGGAACATACAATGAGCAGTTCTTC. As protein: CASSVSSGTYNEQFF. The chain recombines TRBV9 with TRBJ2-1; 7 bases align to TRBD2. The trim removed 1 base at V and 4 bases at J, leaving 5 bases unmatched. Germline CDR1 is SGDLS and CDR2 is YYNGEE. The CDR3 extends over 15 amino acids.

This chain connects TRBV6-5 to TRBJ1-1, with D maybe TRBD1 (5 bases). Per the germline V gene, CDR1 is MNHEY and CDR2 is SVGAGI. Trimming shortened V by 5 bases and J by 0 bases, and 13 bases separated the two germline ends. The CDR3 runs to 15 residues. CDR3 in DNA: TGTGCCAGCAGTCCCGGTGGGGGAATGAACACTGAAGCTTTCTTT. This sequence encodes CASSPGGGMNTEAFF.

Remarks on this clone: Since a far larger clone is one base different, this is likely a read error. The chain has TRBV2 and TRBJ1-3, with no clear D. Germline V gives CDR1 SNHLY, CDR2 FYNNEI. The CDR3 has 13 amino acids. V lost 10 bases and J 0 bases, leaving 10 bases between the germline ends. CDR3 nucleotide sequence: TGTGCCACCCAGGTCCGCTCTGGAAACACCATATATTTT. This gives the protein CATQVRSGNTIYF.

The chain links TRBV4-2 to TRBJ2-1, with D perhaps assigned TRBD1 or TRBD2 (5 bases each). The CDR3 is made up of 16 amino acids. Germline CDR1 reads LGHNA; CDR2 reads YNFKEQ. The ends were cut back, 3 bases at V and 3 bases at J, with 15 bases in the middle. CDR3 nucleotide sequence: TGTGCCAGCAGCCAGCCAGGGACCCTCATCTACAATGAGCAGTTCTTC. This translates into CASSQPGTLIYNEQFF.

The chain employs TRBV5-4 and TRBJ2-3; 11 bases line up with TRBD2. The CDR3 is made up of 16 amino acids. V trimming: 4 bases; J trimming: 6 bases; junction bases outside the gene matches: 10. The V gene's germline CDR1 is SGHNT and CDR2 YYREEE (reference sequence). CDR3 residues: CASSIMTSGAGDTQYF. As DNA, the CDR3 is TGTGCCAGCAGCATTATGACTAGCGGGGCGGGGGATACGCAGTATTTT.

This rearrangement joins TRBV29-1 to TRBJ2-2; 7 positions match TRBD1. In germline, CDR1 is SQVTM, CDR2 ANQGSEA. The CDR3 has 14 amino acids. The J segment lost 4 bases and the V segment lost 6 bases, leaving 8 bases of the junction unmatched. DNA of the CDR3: TGCAGCGTGACCACCGGGACAGTCACCGGGGAGCTGTTTTTT. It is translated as CSVTTGTVTGELFF.

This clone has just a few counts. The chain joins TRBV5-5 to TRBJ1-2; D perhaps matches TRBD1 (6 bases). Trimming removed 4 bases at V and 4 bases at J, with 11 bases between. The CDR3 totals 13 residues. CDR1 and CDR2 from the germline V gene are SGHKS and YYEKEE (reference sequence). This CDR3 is CASSTRGGYGYTF. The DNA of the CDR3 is TGTGCCAGCAGCACCAGGGGAGGCTATGGCTACACCTTC.

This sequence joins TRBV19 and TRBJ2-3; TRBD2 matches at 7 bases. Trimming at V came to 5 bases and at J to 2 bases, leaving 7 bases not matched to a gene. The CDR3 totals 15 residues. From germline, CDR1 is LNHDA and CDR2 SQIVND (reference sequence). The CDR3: CASSPETSATDTQYF. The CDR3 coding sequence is TGTGCCAGTAGTCCAGAAACTAGCGCCACAGATACGCAGTATTTT. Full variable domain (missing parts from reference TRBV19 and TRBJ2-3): DGGITQSPKYLFRKEGQNVTLSCEQNLNHDAMYWYRQDPGQGLRLIYYSQIVNDFQKGDIAEGYSVSREKKESFPLTVTSAQKNPTAFYLCASSPETSATDTQYFGPGTRLTVL.

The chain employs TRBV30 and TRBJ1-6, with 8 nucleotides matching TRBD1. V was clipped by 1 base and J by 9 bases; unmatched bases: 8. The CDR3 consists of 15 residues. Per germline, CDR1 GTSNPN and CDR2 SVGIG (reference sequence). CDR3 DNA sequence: TGTGCCTGGAGTGGACCGGACAGGGCTGGTTCACCCCTCCACTTT. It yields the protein CAWSGPDRAGSPLHF.

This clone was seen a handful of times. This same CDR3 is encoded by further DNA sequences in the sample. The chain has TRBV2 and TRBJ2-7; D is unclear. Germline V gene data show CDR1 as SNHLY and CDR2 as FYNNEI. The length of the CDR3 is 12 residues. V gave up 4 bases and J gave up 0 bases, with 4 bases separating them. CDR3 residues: CASSASSYEQYF. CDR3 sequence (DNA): TGTGCCAGCAGTGCCAGCTCCTACGAGCAGTACTTC.

The DNA for the CDR3 is TGTGCCAGCGTGGGGCCGGGGACGGCCCATGAAAAACTGTTTTTT. This encodes CASVGPGTAHEKLFF. The genes are TRBV28 and TRBJ1-4; TRBD1 is a possible D gene (5 bases). The germline V gene encodes CDR1 MDHEN and CDR2 SYDVKM. The CDR3 is 15 residues long. Trimming shortened V by 8 bases and J by 6 bases, and 19 bases separated the two germline ends.

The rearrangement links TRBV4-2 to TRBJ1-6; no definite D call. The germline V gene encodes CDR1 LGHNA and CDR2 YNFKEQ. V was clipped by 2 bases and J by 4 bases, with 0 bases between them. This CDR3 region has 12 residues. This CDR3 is CASSQYNSPLHF. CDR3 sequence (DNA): TGTGCCAGCAGCCAATATAATTCACCCCTCCACTTT.

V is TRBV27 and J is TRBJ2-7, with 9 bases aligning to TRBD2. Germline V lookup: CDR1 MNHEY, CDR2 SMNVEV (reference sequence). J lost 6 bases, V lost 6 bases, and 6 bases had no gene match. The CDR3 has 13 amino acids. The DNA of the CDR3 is TGTGCCAGCAGGCGGGAGGGCCGGGTCGAGCAGTACTTC. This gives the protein CASRREGRVEQYF.

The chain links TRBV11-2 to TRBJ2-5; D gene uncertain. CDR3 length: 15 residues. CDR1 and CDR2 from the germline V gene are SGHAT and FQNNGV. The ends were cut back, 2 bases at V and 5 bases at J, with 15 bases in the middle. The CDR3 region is CASSLSAGPQETQYF. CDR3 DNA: TGTGCCAGCAGCTTATCGGCAGGCCCTCAGGAGACCCAGTACTTC. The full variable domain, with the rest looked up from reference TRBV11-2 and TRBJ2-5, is EAGVAQSPRYKIIEKRQSVAFWCNPISGHATLYWYQQILGQGPKLLIQFQNNGVVDDSQLPKDRFSAERLKGVDSTLKIQPAKLEDSAVYLCASSLSAGPQETQYFGPGTRLLVL.

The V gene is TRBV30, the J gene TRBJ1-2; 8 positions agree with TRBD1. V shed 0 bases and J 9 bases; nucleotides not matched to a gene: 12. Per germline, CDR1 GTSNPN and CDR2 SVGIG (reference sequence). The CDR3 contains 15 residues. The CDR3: CAWSVPGTGVLRYTF. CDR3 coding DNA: TGTGCCTGGAGTGTACCGGGGACAGGAGTCCTACGCTACACCTTC.

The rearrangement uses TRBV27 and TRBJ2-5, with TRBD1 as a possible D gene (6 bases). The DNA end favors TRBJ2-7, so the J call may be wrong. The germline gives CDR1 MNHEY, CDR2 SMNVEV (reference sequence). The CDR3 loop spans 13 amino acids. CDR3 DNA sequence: TGTGCCAGCAGCAGAGGGACAACCTACGAGCAGTACTTC. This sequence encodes CASSRGTTYEQYF.